This T cell receptor beta chain was identified during a study of blood T cell repertoires in COVID-19. Study information: PBMCs, B-cell-depleted T cells, or T cells provided the cDNA or gDNA that made up the material.

Source study methods: Nucleated cell counts were estimated from reference gene primer amplification. Sequencing used immunoSEQ multiplex PCR; TCRdb keeps in-frame clones, though not all of them. The DNA was the basis for D and trimming; V, J and clone size are from that table. The sample has about 48,000 clones; roughly 84% are singletons. The CDR3 totals 14 residues. CDR1 and CDR2 (germline): MNHEY, SVGAGI. V lost 6 bases and J 3 bases, leaving 14 bases between the germline ends. The sample comprised peripheral blood. This clonotype was sampled from a man in his sixties or seventies with acute or convalescent COVID-19. This chain links TRBV6-5 with TRBJ1-2; D is perhaps TRBD1 (6 bases). The CDR3 coding sequence is TGTGCCAGCAGCAGGGGCGTGGGTGACTATGGCTACACCTTC. Translation: CASSRGVGDYGYTF.